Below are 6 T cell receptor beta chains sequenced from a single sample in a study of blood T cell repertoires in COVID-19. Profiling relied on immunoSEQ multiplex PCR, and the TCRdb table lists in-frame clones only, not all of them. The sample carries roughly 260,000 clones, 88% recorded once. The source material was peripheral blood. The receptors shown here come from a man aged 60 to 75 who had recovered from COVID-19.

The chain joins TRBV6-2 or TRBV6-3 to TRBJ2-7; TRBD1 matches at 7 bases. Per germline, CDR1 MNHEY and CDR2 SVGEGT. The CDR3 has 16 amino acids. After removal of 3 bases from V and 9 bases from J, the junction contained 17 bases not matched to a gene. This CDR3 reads CASSYFATGNNRGQYF. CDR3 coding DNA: TGTGCCAGCAGTTATTTCGCGACAGGGAACAACCGGGGGCAGTACTTC.

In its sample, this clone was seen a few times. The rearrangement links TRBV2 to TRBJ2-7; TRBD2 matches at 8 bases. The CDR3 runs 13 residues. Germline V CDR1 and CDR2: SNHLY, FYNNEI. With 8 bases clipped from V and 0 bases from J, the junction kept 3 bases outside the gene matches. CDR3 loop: CASDSGVSYEQYF. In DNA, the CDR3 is TGTGCCAGCGATAGCGGGGTCTCCTACGAGCAGTACTTC.

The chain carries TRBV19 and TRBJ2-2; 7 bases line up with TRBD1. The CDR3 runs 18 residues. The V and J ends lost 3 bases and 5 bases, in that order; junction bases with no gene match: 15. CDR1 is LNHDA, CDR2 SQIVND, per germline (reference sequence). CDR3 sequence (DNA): TGTGCCAGTAGTATTGTAAGGGGGCGGATGATTGTGACCGGGGAGCTGTTTTTT. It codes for CASSIVRGRMIVTGELFF.

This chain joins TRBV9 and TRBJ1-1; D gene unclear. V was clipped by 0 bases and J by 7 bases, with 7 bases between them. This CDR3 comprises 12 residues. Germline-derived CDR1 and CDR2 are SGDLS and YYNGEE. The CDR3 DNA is TGTGCCAGCAGCGTAGGCGGGGATGAAGCTTTCTTT. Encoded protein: CASSVGGDEAFF. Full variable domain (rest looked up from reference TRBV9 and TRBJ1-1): DSGVTQTPKHLITATGQRVTLRCSPRSGDLSVYWYQQSLDQGLQFLIQYYNGEERAKGNILERFSAQQFPDLHSELNLSSLELGDSALYFCASSVGGDEAFFGQGTRLTVV.

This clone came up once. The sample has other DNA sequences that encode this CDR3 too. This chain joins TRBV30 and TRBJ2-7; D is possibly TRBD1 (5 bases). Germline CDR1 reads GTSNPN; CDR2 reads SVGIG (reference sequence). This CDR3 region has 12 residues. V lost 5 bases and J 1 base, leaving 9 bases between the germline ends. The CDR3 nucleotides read TGTGCCTGGGGAACAGGTTCCTACGAGCAGTACTTC. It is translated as CAWGTGSYEQYF.

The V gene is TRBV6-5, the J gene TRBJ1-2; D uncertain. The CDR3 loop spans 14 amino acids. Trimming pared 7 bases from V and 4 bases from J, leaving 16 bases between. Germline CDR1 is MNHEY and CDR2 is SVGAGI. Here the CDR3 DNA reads TGTGCCAGCAAAGGGAGCTCATCATCCTATGGCTACACCTTC. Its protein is CASKGSSSSYGYTF.